This T cell receptor (beta chain) was sequenced for a study of post-analysis software for immune sequencing data. Turning to the study itself: Courses of disease covered relapsing-remitting, secondary progressive and progressive-relapsing multiple sclerosis. Study-wide results and caveats: For normalized Chao1 diversity, multiple sclerosis patients scored significantly lower than controls did. Under the F measure, samples that were prepared in one batch clustered strongly together. Comparison of patients with controls showed roughly five TRBV segments more frequent in patients, TRBV5-6, TRBV5-1 and TRBV20-1 among them.

Comment on this clonotype: Its target is unknown.

The germline V gene has CDR1 SGDLS and CDR2 YYNGEE. With 6 bases clipped from V and 6 bases from J, the junction kept 23 bases outside the gene matches. The CDR3 is 19 amino acids. The TCR beta cDNA libraries contained unique molecular identifiers. A population of roughly 0.95 to 10 million T cells gave rise to roughly 490,000 cDNA molecules. Using its own MiXCR run on the PCR reads, TCRdb lists one record per CDR3 protein. The sample lists roughly 650,000 distinct CDR3 sequences; more than 50% were seen once. This sequence was found in a girl aged 2 to 9 with multiple sclerosis. The rearrangement links TRBV9 to TRBJ2-1; 8 bases agree with TRBD2. Sequencing used blood. Here the CDR3 reads CASTLRVGPRGVSCNEQFF. For the CDR3, the DNA is TGTGCCAGCACCCTCAGGGTTGGCCCGCGGGGGGTGAGCTGCAATGAGCAGTTCTTC. Combining the CDR3 with reference TRBV9 and TRBJ2-1 gives the whole variable domain DSGVTQTPKHLITATGQRVTLRCSPRSGDLSVYWYQQSLDQGLQFLIQYYNGEERAKGNILERFSAQQFPDLHSELNLSSLELGDSALYFCASTLRVGPRGVSCNEQFFGPGTRLTVL.